The sequence of this T cell receptor (beta chain) was determined in a study of blood T cell repertoires in COVID-19. In the original workflow: Amplification of reference gene primers was used by the study to estimate nucleated cell counts. Produced via immunoSEQ multiplex PCR; TCRdb's table is partial and in-frame only. V and J calls plus clone size are reproduced from that table; the DNA served to infer D and trimming. This sample has some 200,000 clones, with 85% found just once. From germline, CDR1 is LNHDA and CDR2 SQIVND (reference sequence). The J segment lost 0 bases and the V segment lost 3 bases, leaving 3 bases of the junction unmatched. CDR3 length: 15 amino acids.

The source material was peripheral blood. This clonotype originated in a woman between 65 and 79 years old with COVID-19, enrolled during active disease. The rearrangement joins TRBV19 to TRBJ2-5; TRBD2 matches at 8 bases. As DNA, the CDR3 is TGTGCCAGTAGTATCCGTAGCGGGAACCAAGAGACCCAGTACTTC. Amino acids: CASSIRSGNQETQYF.